This section outlines one T cell receptor beta chain sequence together with its context. Authors' analysis steps: By means of reference gene primer amplification, nucleated cell counts were estimated. Assay used: immunoSEQ multiplex PCR; TCRdb lists only in-frame clones, some missing. V, J and clone size are taken as reported in that table, and D and trimming were inferred from the DNA itself. The sample includes about 82,000 clones, more than 85% of them seen just once. These data come from a study of blood T cell repertoires in COVID-19. Those who participated ranged in age from roughly 18 to 100 years and resided in approximately 23 US areas. V was trimmed by 1 base and J by 4 bases, leaving 8 bases between them. The germline gives CDR1 SGHTA, CDR2 FQGNSA. The CDR3 has 13 amino acids.

The sample comprised PBMCs or T cells enriched from blood (not recorded which). V gene TRBV7-2 combines with J gene TRBJ2-7, with a possible D match to TRBD2 (5 bases). This TCR was recovered from a woman between 50 and 59 years old with acute COVID-19. The CDR3, as DNA: TGTGCCAGCAGCTTAGGAGGGCTTTACGAGCAGTACTTC. Translating gives CASSLGGLYEQYF.